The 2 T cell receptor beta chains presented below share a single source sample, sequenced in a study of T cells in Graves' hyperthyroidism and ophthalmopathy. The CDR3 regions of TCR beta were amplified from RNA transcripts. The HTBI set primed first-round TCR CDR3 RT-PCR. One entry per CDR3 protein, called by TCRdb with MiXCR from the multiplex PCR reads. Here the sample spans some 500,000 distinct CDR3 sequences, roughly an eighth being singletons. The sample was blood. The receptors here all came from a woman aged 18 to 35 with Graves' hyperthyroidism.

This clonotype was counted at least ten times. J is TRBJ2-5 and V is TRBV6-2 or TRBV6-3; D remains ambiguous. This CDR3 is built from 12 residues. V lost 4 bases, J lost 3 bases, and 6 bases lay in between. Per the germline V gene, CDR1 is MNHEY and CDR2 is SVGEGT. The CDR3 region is CASSSWEETQYF. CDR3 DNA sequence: TGTGCCAGCAGTTCCTGGGAAGAGACCCAGTACTTC.

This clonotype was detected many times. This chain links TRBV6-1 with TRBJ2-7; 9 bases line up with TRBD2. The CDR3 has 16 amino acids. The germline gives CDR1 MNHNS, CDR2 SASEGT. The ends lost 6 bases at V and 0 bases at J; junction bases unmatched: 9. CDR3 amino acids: CASSPAGTSSSYEQYV. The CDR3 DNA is TGTGCCAGCAGCCCTGCGGGGACTAGCAGCTCCTACGAGCAGTACGTC.